This TCR beta chain was recorded in a study of T cell repertoires in cytomegalovirus infection. Across the study: Well-studied HLA-B-restricted CMV epitopes were used in the study alongside recently identified HLA-C-restricted ones. It was the public TCR beta signatures that indicated both CMV infection and matching HLA type. Findings of the study overall: The study found HLA-C-restricted CMV-specific TCR beta clonotypes dominating the ex vivo response.

With respect to this clonotype: The antigen remains undetermined.

TCRdb re-derived calls from the reads in MiXCR, one entry per CDR3 protein. Among about 310,000 distinct CDR3 sequences listed, 20% to 25% were seen once. Germline loops: CDR1 SEHNR, CDR2 FQNEAQ (reference sequence). After removal of 1 base from V and 0 bases from J, the junction contained 4 bases not matched to a gene. This CDR3 contains 16 residues. The sequence derives from a human donor in good health (CMV status not recorded). Some clones in this sample may be carry-over from other donors' samples. The sequences come from cultured PBMCs, collected from culture after CMV antigen stimulation. The chain has TRBV7-9 and TRBJ2-3; TRBD2 agrees at 7 bases. CDR3 DNA: TGTGCCAGCAGCTTAGGGAGCGGGAAGAGCACAGATACGCAGTATTTT. It encodes CASSLGSGKSTDTQYF. The entire variable domain, with the rest obtained from reference TRBV7-9 and TRBJ2-3, is as follows: DTGVSQNPRHKITKRGQNVTFRCDPISEHNRLYWYRQTLGQGPEFLTYFQNEAQLEKSRLLSDRFSAERPKGSFSTLEIQRTEQGDSAMYLCASSLGSGKSTDTQYFGPGTRLTVL.